These T cell receptor beta chains were read from a single sample in a study of Graves' ophthalmopathy and Graves' hyperthyroidism. MiXCR was run by TCRdb on the multiplex PCR reads, yielding one entry per CDR3 protein. The sample shows 200,000 to 250,000 distinct CDR3 sequences, approximately 21% of them seen only once. The specimen was peripheral blood. These TCRs come from a woman aged 45 to 65 with Graves' ophthalmopathy. The CDR3 runs from the conserved cysteine through the conserved F or W. A D gene is named only where the DNA matches it firmly. Expanded clones get a size class; other rows say once, few or many, or leave the size out.

clone_size: many
j_call: TRBJ2-2
d_call: .
v_call: TRBV7-9
cdr3_aa: CASSSVGSYTGELFF
cdr3_nt: TGTGCCAGCAGCTCAGTGGGGTCTTACACCGGGGAGCTGTTTTTT

clone_size: many
j_call: TRBJ1-5
d_call: .
v_call: TRBV12-3/TRBV12-4
cdr3_aa: CASSQQGGQPQHF
cdr3_nt: TGTGCCAGCAGTCAACAGGGAGGACAGCCCCAGCATTTT

clone_size: many
j_call: TRBJ1-2
d_call: TRBD1
v_call: TRBV12-5
cdr3_aa: CASGRDSESIFYGYTF
cdr3_nt: TGTGCTAGTGGTCGGGACAGCGAATCCATTTTCTATGGCTACACCTTC

clone_size: .
j_call: TRBJ1-1
d_call: .
v_call: TRBV7-2
cdr3_aa: CASSRAANFVAEAFF
cdr3_nt: TGTGCCAGCAGCCGAGCGGCCAATTTCGTCGCTGAAGCTTTCTTT

clone_size: many
j_call: TRBJ1-6
d_call: .
v_call: TRBV6-1
cdr3_aa: CASRLVLNSPLHF
cdr3_nt: TGTGCCAGCCGTCTGGTTCTTAATTCACCCCTCCACTTT

clone_size: few
j_call: TRBJ1-6
d_call: TRBD1
v_call: TRBV11-2
cdr3_aa: CASSPGGTGSYNSPLHF
cdr3_nt: TGTGCCAGCAGCCCAGGGGGGACAGGCTCCTATAATTCACCCCTCCACTTT

clone_size: many
j_call: TRBJ2-4
d_call: .
v_call: TRBV30
cdr3_aa: CAWSLGATKNIQYF
cdr3_nt: TGTGCCTGGAGTCTGGGGGCAACCAAAAACATTCAGTACTTC

clone_size: .
j_call: TRBJ1-5
d_call: .
v_call: TRBV12-3/TRBV12-4
cdr3_aa: CASSLGSGPQPQHF
cdr3_nt: TGTGCCAGCAGTTTAGGTAGCGGGCCGCAGCCCCAGCATTTT

clone_size: many
j_call: TRBJ1-6
d_call: .
v_call: TRBV30
cdr3_aa: CAWSRDYSPLHF
cdr3_nt: TGTGCCTGGAGTAGAGATTATTCACCCCTCCACTTT

clone_size: .
j_call: TRBJ2-7
d_call: .
v_call: TRBV19
cdr3_aa: CASSMGEGYEQYF
cdr3_nt: TGTGCCAGTAGTATGGGTGAGGGCTACGAGCAGTACTTC

clone_size: many
j_call: TRBJ2-7
d_call: TRBD2
v_call: TRBV12-3/TRBV12-4
cdr3_aa: CASRGGGSGSLYEQYF
cdr3_nt: TGTGCCAGCAGAGGGGGAGGTAGCGGGAGTCTATACGAGCAGTACTTC

clone_size: .
j_call: TRBJ1-1
d_call: .
v_call: TRBV30
cdr3_aa: CAWTERAGEAFF
cdr3_nt: TGTGCCTGGACCGAGAGGGCTGGTGAAGCTTTCTTT

clone_size: many
j_call: TRBJ2-2
d_call: TRBD1
v_call: TRBV6-9
cdr3_aa: CASSYRRGPIGELFF
cdr3_nt: TGTGCCAGCAGTTATCGCAGGGGGCCGATCGGGGAGCTGTTTTTT

clone_size: .
j_call: TRBJ1-2
d_call: .
v_call: TRBV30
cdr3_aa: CARPGTLHYGYTF
cdr3_nt: TGTGCCCGTCCCGGGACCTTACATTATGGCTACACCTTC

clone_size: .
j_call: TRBJ2-2
d_call: .
v_call: TRBV6-2/TRBV6-3
cdr3_aa: CASSIGTANTGELFF
cdr3_nt: TGTGCCAGCAGCATCGGGACTGCGAACACCGGGGAGCTGTTTTTT

clone_size: .
j_call: TRBJ2-7
d_call: .
v_call: TRBV30
cdr3_aa: CVWSGHLYEQYF
cdr3_nt: TGTGTCTGGAGCGGACACCTCTACGAGCAGTACTTC

clone_size: many
j_call: TRBJ2-2
d_call: .
v_call: TRBV11-2
cdr3_aa: CASSPLRDTPFLGELFF
cdr3_nt: TGTGCCAGCAGCCCCCTTAGGGACACTCCTTTCCTCGGGGAGCTGTTTTTT

clone_size: many
j_call: TRBJ1-2
d_call: TRBD1
v_call: TRBV30
cdr3_aa: CAWSGQGAGGYTF
cdr3_nt: TGTGCCTGGAGTGGACAGGGGGCTGGCGGCTACACCTTC

clone_size: many
j_call: TRBJ1-5
d_call: .
v_call: TRBV12-3/TRBV12-4
cdr3_aa: CASSFLGGDQPQHF
cdr3_nt: TGTGCCAGCAGTTTCTTAGGAGGCGATCAGCCCCAGCATTTT

clone_size: many
j_call: TRBJ2-5
d_call: TRBD2
v_call: TRBV18
cdr3_aa: CASSLSGLAGQETQYF
cdr3_nt: TGTGCCAGCTCACTTTCGGGACTAGCGGGACAAGAGACCCAGTACTTC

clone_size: .
j_call: TRBJ2-3
d_call: .
v_call: TRBV7-2
cdr3_aa: CASSPQSRGLTDTQYF
cdr3_nt: TGTGCCAGCAGCCCCCAATCGAGGGGTCTCACAGATACGCAGTATTTT

clone_size: many
j_call: TRBJ1-1
d_call: TRBD1
v_call: TRBV19
cdr3_aa: CAGAGGVNTEAFF
cdr3_nt: TGTGCCGGGGCAGGGGGCGTGAACACTGAAGCTTTCTTT

clone_size: many
j_call: TRBJ2-7
d_call: .
v_call: TRBV12-3/TRBV12-4
cdr3_aa: CASSLSRPGEQYF
cdr3_nt: TGTGCCAGCAGTTTGAGTCGGCCCGGGGAGCAGTACTTC

clone_size: many
j_call: TRBJ1-2
d_call: .
v_call: TRBV7-2
cdr3_aa: CASSSGSFYGYTF
cdr3_nt: TGTGCCAGCAGCTCCGGGTCATTCTATGGCTACACCTTC

clone_size: .
j_call: TRBJ2-5
d_call: .
v_call: TRBV20-1
cdr3_aa: CSAREFGGDLGETQYF
cdr3_nt: TGCAGTGCTAGAGAGTTCGGAGGTGATCTGGGAGAGACCCAGTACTTC

clone_size: .
j_call: TRBJ1-1
d_call: .
v_call: TRBV27
cdr3_aa: CASSGLLGVTEAFF
cdr3_nt: TGTGCCAGCAGTGGGCTTCTGGGCGTCACTGAAGCTTTCTTT

clone_size: few
j_call: TRBJ2-5
d_call: .
v_call: TRBV18
cdr3_aa: CASSPRAGETQYF
cdr3_nt: TGTGCCAGCTCACCCCGGGCCGGAGAGACCCAGTACTTC

clone_size: many
j_call: TRBJ2-7
d_call: .
v_call: TRBV28
cdr3_aa: CASSRRREQYF
cdr3_nt: TGTGCCAGCAGTAGACGAAGGGAGCAGTACTTC